The clone carrying this T cell receptor beta chain has a single count. The V end lost 2 bases, the J end lost 1 base, and 12 bases lay between the germline ends. Germline V CDR1 and CDR2: SGHRS, YFSETQ. This CDR3 is 15 amino acids long. These data are taken from a study of blood T cell repertoires in COVID-19. Study summary: Whether acute or convalescent, the COVID-19 samples came from the United States, Italy and Spain.

The data were produced by immunoSEQ multiplex PCR, yet TCRdb's version contains in-frame clones alone and is incomplete. The data contain around 290,000 clones, 86% of them seen just once; the ten biggest clones take up roughly 14%. This clonotype originated in a woman in her seventies with COVID-19, enrolled during active disease. The sequenced sample was peripheral blood. This chain uses TRBV5-1 with TRBJ2-5; possibly TRBD1 for D (6 bases). The CDR3 DNA reads as TGCGCCAGCAGCTTTTTAGGACAGTCCCAAGAGACCCAGTACTTC. It codes for CASSFLGQSQETQYF.